A selection of T cell receptor beta chains follows, all from one sample in a study of blood T cell repertoires in COVID-19. Libraries were prepared by immunoSEQ multiplex PCR; TCRdb keeps only in-frame clonotypes and omits some of them. The table includes hundreds of thousands of clones, over 75% detected once. The sample was PBMCs or T cells enriched from blood (not recorded which). These receptors were collected from a man aged 30-40 years who had recovered from COVID-19. Both conserved end residues are part of each CDR3. The D gene is left open where the match is weak. Clone sizes are given selectively: once, few, many, or a class where the clone is expanded.

clone_size	v_call	d_call	j_call	cdr3_nt	cdr3_aa
.	TRBV3-1/TRBV3-2	TRBD2	TRBJ2-7	TGTGCCAGCAGCCAAGGGACTAGCGGAAACTCCTACGAGCAGTACTTC	CASSQGTSGNSYEQYF
.	TRBV6-5	.	TRBJ1-4	TGTGCCAGCAGTCCAGGGGCGAATAATGAAAAACTGTTTTTT	CASSPGANNEKLFF
.	TRBV10-3	TRBD2	TRBJ2-5	TGTGCCATCAGTGATGAGGGCGGGGGGGTCCCCCAAGAGACCCAGTACTTC	CAISDEGGGVPQETQYF
once	TRBV5-5	TRBD1	TRBJ2-5	TGTGCCAGCAGCACTGGGACAGGGGTGTGGTTGGAGACCCAGTACTTC	CASSTGTGVWLETQYF
.	TRBV6-5	.	TRBJ2-7	TGTGCCAGCAGCCCGGGGTCCCTCGAGCAGTACTTC	CASSPGSLEQYF
.	TRBV5-6	TRBD2	TRBJ2-5	TGTGCCAGCAGCTTGAGACTAGCGGGGGGAGGAAGGCAAGAGACCCAGTACTTC	CASSLRLAGGGRQETQYF
.	TRBV5-6	.	TRBJ1-2	TGTGCCAGCAGCCCAGGGTCAGCTAACTATGGCTACACCTTC	CASSPGSANYGYTF
.	TRBV5-1	TRBD1	TRBJ1-1	TGCGCCAGCAGCTTGGGAGCGACAGGGGCTTCGAACACTGAAGCTTTCTTT	CASSLGATGASNTEAFF
.	TRBV9	TRBD1	TRBJ1-1	TGTGCCAGCAGCGTGGGGACAGGGGGCTTGAGTGAAGCTTTCTTT	CASSVGTGGLSEAFF
.	TRBV4-3	TRBD1	TRBJ1-4	TGCGCCAGCAGCCAAGGGACAGGAGTCCGGGATGAAAAACTGTTTTTT	CASSQGTGVRDEKLFF
once	TRBV10-3	TRBD2	TRBJ2-3	TGTGCCATCACAGGCGGGGAGCGGGGAGATACGCAGTATTTT	CAITGGERGDTQYF
.	TRBV5-1	.	TRBJ2-7	TGCGCCAGCAGCTTGGCCGTACAGAACTACGAGCAGTACTTC	CASSLAVQNYEQYF
.	TRBV18	.	TRBJ1-1	TGTGCCAGCTCACTAATTAACACTGAAGCTTTCTTT	CASSLINTEAFF
.	TRBV15	.	TRBJ2-3	TGTGCCACCAGCAGAGATCGGGGCGGGGGCACCACAGATACGCAGTATTTT	CATSRDRGGGTTDTQYF
once	TRBV6-5	TRBD1	TRBJ1-1	TGTGCCAGCAGCGGTGGACAGGGTGGGACTGAAGCTTTCTTT	CASSGGQGGTEAFF
.	TRBV3-1/TRBV3-2	.	TRBJ2-3	TGTGCCAGCAGCCAAGTTATGGGGGGGCCGAATACGCAGTATTTT	CASSQVMGGPNTQYF
.	TRBV9	TRBD2	TRBJ2-1	TGTGCCAGCAGCGAGGATAGCGGGGGGAGCTCCTACAATGAGCAGTTCTTC	CASSEDSGGSSYNEQFF
.	TRBV2	.	TRBJ1-1	TGTGCCAGCAGCGCCAGCACTGAAGCTTTCTTT	CASSASTEAFF
.	TRBV9	.	TRBJ2-5	TGTGCCAGCAGCGTAGCGGCAGGGGTACAAGAGACCCAGTACTTC	CASSVAAGVQETQYF
.	TRBV18	.	TRBJ1-1	TGTGCCAGCTCCCTTGAGATGAACACTGAAGCTTTCTTT	CASSLEMNTEAFF
.	TRBV2	TRBD2	TRBJ2-5	TGTGCCAGCAGGCGGGGGGCCCAGGAGACCCAGTACTTC	CASRRGAQETQYF
few	TRBV5-1	TRBD1	TRBJ2-2	TGCGCCAGCAGCTTGGGACAGGGGGCGACCGGGGAGCTGTTTTTT	CASSLGQGATGELFF
.	TRBV5-1	.	TRBJ1-3	TGCGCCAGCAGCGAAGGGGTGGCTGGAAACACCATATATTTT	CASSEGVAGNTIYF
.	TRBV12-3/TRBV12-4	TRBD1	TRBJ2-5	TGTGCCAGCAGTTCGGACAGGGTGACCCAGTACTTC	CASSSDRVTQYF
.	TRBV2	TRBD1	TRBJ1-5	TGTGCCAGCAGTGAATCCGGGACAGGGGTTGGTCAGCCCCAGCATTTT	CASSESGTGVGQPQHF
once	TRBV27	.	TRBJ2-7	TGTGCCAGCAGAACCCTGGGGGGTAATGGGTACGAGCAGTACTTC	CASRTLGGNGYEQYF
.	TRBV24-1	TRBD1	TRBJ2-3	TGTGCCACCAGGGCGACAGGGGGCACAGATACGCAGTATTTT	CATRATGGTDTQYF
.	TRBV6-1	.	TRBJ1-5	TGTGCCAGCAGTGAGCGGAGTAGCAATCAGCCCCAGCATTTT	CASSERSSNQPQHF
.	TRBV5-4	.	TRBJ1-5	TGTGCCAGCAGCTTGGGCGGGAATAGCAATCAGCCCCAGCATTTT	CASSLGGNSNQPQHF
.	TRBV2	.	TRBJ1-3	TGTGCCAGCAGTGAACGGTCAACTGGCTCTGGAAACACCATATATTTT	CASSERSTGSGNTIYF
few	TRBV7-6	TRBD1	TRBJ1-6	TGTGCCAGCAGCTTAGCTGAGACAGGGAGCTCACCCCTCCACTTT	CASSLAETGSSPLHF
once	TRBV29-1	TRBD2	TRBJ2-5	TGCAGCGTTCTAGGACTAGCGGGGGTCCAAGAGACCCAGTACTTC	CSVLGLAGVQETQYF
once	TRBV11-2	TRBD1	TRBJ2-7	TGTGCCAGCAGCCGACAGGGCAAGTTCGAGCAGTACTTC	CASSRQGKFEQYF
.	TRBV5-4	TRBD1	TRBJ2-3	TGTGCCAGCAGCTTTCGGGGACAGGGGAGTTTAGCAGATACGCAGTATTTT	CASSFRGQGSLADTQYF
.	TRBV6-5	.	TRBJ1-1	TGTGCCAGCAGTTACTCGAGTTCGAGCACTGAAGCTTTCTTT	CASSYSSSSTEAFF
.	TRBV12-5	.	TRBJ2-5	TGTGCTAGTGGTATCAGGGTAGTGGAGACCCAGTACTTC	CASGIRVVETQYF
.	TRBV10-3	TRBD1	TRBJ2-7	TGTGCCATCAGTACGGGACAGGGTATGCACGAGCAGTACTTC	CAISTGQGMHEQYF
.	TRBV6-9	.	TRBJ1-2	TGTGCCAGCAGTTATCTCGGACAGTTCTATGGCTACACCTTC	CASSYLGQFYGYTF
.	TRBV30	TRBD2	TRBJ2-1	TGTGCCTGGAGCCAGACTAGCGGGGCCCTATACAATGAGCAGTTCTTC	CAWSQTSGALYNEQFF
.	TRBV24-1	TRBD2	TRBJ2-2	TGTGCCACCAGTGACCCGTCCCAGCGGGGGGGCCTCACCGGGGAGCTGTTTTTT	CATSDPSQRGGLTGELFF
once	TRBV6-5	.	TRBJ2-3	TGTGCCAGCAGCCCCGGGAGCACAGATACGCAGTATTTT	CASSPGSTDTQYF
.	TRBV27	TRBD1	TRBJ1-2	TGTGCCAGCAGTTGGGACAGGGGATCACATGGCTACACCTTC	CASSWDRGSHGYTF
.	TRBV25-1	TRBD2	TRBJ2-2	TGTGCCAGCAGTGTGCGGGGGTTCGACTACACCGGGGAGCTGTTTTTT	CASSVRGFDYTGELFF
.	TRBV5-1	TRBD2	TRBJ2-2	TGCGCCAGCAGCCGAGCGGGGGGCAACACCGGGGAGCTGTTTTTT	CASSRAGGNTGELFF
.	TRBV5-5	TRBD1	TRBJ1-1	TGTGCCAGCAGCGTGACAGGGGGATCGCCGATGAACACTGAAGCTTTCTTT	CASSVTGGSPMNTEAFF
few	TRBV6-2/TRBV6-3	.	TRBJ1-4	TGTGCCAGCAGTTACTCGCCCAGTCCAGGGGATAATGAAAAACTGTTTTTT	CASSYSPSPGDNEKLFF
.	TRBV3-1/TRBV3-2	TRBD1	TRBJ1-2	TGTGCCAGCAGCCAAGCCTCCGGGACAGCTGGCTACACCTTC	CASSQASGTAGYTF
few	TRBV9	.	TRBJ1-2	TGTGCCAGCAGCAGAGACGGGTACGGTGATGGCTACACCTTC	CASSRDGYGDGYTF
.	TRBV18	TRBD1	TRBJ1-1	TGTGCCAGCTCAGGACAGGTGAACACTGAAGCTTTCTTT	CASSGQVNTEAFF
.	TRBV10-3	TRBD1	TRBJ1-6	TGTGCCATCAGTTGGGACAGGGATAATTCACCCCTCCACTTT	CAISWDRDNSPLHF
few	TRBV7-8	.	TRBJ1-2	TGTGCCAGCAGCTTAGGGCCCAACTATGGCTACACCTTC	CASSLGPNYGYTF
.	TRBV7-2	.	TRBJ2-7	TGTGCCAGCAGCCCATACAGCAGCTCCTACGAGCAGTACTTC	CASSPYSSSYEQYF
.	TRBV7-3	.	TRBJ1-5	TGTGCCAGCAGCTTAGATCGGGGTCAGCCCCAGCATTTT	CASSLDRGQPQHF